This T cell receptor beta chain is from a study of T cell responses to AZD1222 COVID-19 vaccine. Trimming took off 1 base at V and 7 bases at J, with 14 bases between the two ends. Looked up from germline, CDR1 is SGHTA and CDR2 is FQGTGA. The CDR3 is made up of 15 amino acids. The protocol was immunoSEQ multiplex PCR, while the TCRdb copy is restricted to in-frame clones and leaves out a portion. The table lists roughly 80,000 clones, about nine tenths of them singletons. It was second doses at about 4 or about 12 weeks that were pooled. Sample: peripheral blood, taken 28 days after the second AZD1222 dose. The genes are TRBV7-3 and TRBJ1-5; D not resolved. The sequence was collected from an adult who received the AZD1222 COVID-19 vaccine. CDR3 sequence reads: CASSLSRAGDQPQHF. The CDR3 coding sequence is TGTGCCAGCAGCTTAAGTAGGGCAGGTGACCAGCCCCAGCATTTT.